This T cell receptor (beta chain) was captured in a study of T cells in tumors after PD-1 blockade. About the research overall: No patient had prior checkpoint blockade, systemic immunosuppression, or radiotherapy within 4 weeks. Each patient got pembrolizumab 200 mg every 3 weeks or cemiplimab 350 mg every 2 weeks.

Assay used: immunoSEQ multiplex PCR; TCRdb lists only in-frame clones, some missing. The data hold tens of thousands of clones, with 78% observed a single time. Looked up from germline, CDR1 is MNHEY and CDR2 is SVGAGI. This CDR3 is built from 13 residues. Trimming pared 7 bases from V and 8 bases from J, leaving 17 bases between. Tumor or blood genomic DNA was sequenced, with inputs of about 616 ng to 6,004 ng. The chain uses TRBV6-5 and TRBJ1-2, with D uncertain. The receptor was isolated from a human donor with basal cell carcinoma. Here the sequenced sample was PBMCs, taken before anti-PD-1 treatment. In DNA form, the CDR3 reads TGTGCCAGCACGTTGGAGGGAATCGGCGGCTACACCTTC. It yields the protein CASTLEGIGGYTF.